These T cell receptor beta chains were read from a single sample in a study of cytomegalovirus exposure and HLA in healthy donors. The repertoire was sequenced with immunoSEQ multiplex PCR; TCRdb's copy has only in-frame clones and lacks some. The table has about 200,000 clones, roughly 70% seen once. Sequencing used PBMCs. The receptors here all came from a man aged 40-49 years in good health and CMV-seropositive. The CDR3 runs from the conserved cysteine through the conserved F or W. The D gene is left open where the match is weak. Some rows have no size entry. The others give once, few or many, or a class for an expanded clone.

J gene: TRBJ2-5
clone size: few
V gene: TRBV5-8
D gene: TRBD1
CDR3 DNA: TGTGCCAGCAGCTCAGGACAGGGTCAAGAGACCCAGTACTTC
CDR3 protein: CASSSGQGQETQYF

J gene: TRBJ2-2
clone size: .
V gene: TRBV28
D gene: TRBD2
CDR3 DNA: TGTGCCAGCAGTTTGGGAAAGCGGGGGGGCCCGGGCACCGGGGAGCTGTTTTTT
CDR3 protein: CASSLGKRGGPGTGELFF

J gene: TRBJ1-1
clone size: .
V gene: TRBV5-1
D gene: .
CDR3 DNA: TGCGCCAGCAGCCCCTCCGGGATTGAAGCTTTCTTT
CDR3 protein: CASSPSGIEAFF

J gene: TRBJ2-7
clone size: .
V gene: TRBV7-2
D gene: TRBD2
CDR3 DNA: TGTGCCAGCAGCCTCAGGACTAGCGGGGGGGGTCTCGCCTCCTACGAGCAGTACTTC
CDR3 protein: CASSLRTSGGGLASYEQYF

J gene: TRBJ1-5
clone size: .
V gene: TRBV19
D gene: .
CDR3 DNA: TGTGCCAGTAGTATAACGCGAGATCAGCCCCAGCATTTT
CDR3 protein: CASSITRDQPQHF

J gene: TRBJ2-2
clone size: .
V gene: TRBV7-2
D gene: .
CDR3 DNA: TGTGCCAGCAGCTTAGCGGTAGGAGCCACCGGGGAGCTGTTTTTT
CDR3 protein: CASSLAVGATGELFF

J gene: TRBJ2-2
clone size: .
V gene: TRBV5-4
D gene: .
CDR3 DNA: TGTGCCAGCAGTTTGCAGGGATTTAGCGGGGAGCTGTTTTTT
CDR3 protein: CASSLQGFSGELFF

J gene: TRBJ2-5
clone size: .
V gene: TRBV2
D gene: TRBD2
CDR3 DNA: TGTGCCAGCAGTCCGGGACTAGAAGAGACCCAGTACTTC
CDR3 protein: CASSPGLEETQYF

J gene: TRBJ2-7
clone size: few
V gene: TRBV5-6
D gene: .
CDR3 DNA: TGTGCCAGCAGCTTTGCAGGGTCCTACGAGCAGTACTTC
CDR3 protein: CASSFAGSYEQYF

J gene: TRBJ1-6
clone size: .
V gene: TRBV19
D gene: TRBD1
CDR3 DNA: TGTGCCAGTAGTATAGGACAGGGGATTTCACCCCTCCACTTT
CDR3 protein: CASSIGQGISPLHF

J gene: TRBJ1-5
clone size: .
V gene: TRBV28
D gene: .
CDR3 DNA: TGTGCCAGCAGTCTCAGGGGCTGGCAGCCCCAGCATTTT
CDR3 protein: CASSLRGWQPQHF

J gene: TRBJ1-4
clone size: .
V gene: TRBV6-6
D gene: TRBD1
CDR3 DNA: TGTGCCAGCAGTGACAGGGGAGGTGAAAAACTGTTTTTT
CDR3 protein: CASSDRGGEKLFF

J gene: TRBJ2-2
clone size: .
V gene: TRBV29-1
D gene: .
CDR3 DNA: TGCAGCGTGGAAGGGCAGGGGAGAACCGGGGAGCTGTTTTTT
CDR3 protein: CSVEGQGRTGELFF

J gene: TRBJ2-6
clone size: .
V gene: TRBV5-8
D gene: .
CDR3 DNA: TGTGCCAGCCGTCGGTTTATTTCTGGGGCCAACGTCCTGACTTTC
CDR3 protein: CASRRFISGANVLTF

J gene: TRBJ2-7
clone size: .
V gene: TRBV7-9
D gene: .
CDR3 DNA: TGTGCCAGCAGTGCGAGGAACTCCTACGAGCAGTACTTC
CDR3 protein: CASSARNSYEQYF

J gene: TRBJ1-1
clone size: .
V gene: TRBV19
D gene: .
CDR3 DNA: TGTGCCAGTAGTGACCCCCCGGGGAACACTGAAGCTTTCTTT
CDR3 protein: CASSDPPGNTEAFF

J gene: TRBJ1-1
clone size: .
V gene: TRBV18
D gene: TRBD1
CDR3 DNA: TGTGCCAGCTCACCACGGACAGGGCAGAACACTGAAGCTTTCTTT
CDR3 protein: CASSPRTGQNTEAFF

J gene: TRBJ2-5
clone size: once
V gene: TRBV18
D gene: TRBD2
CDR3 DNA: TGTGCCAGCTCACCCGGACTAGTCCAAGAGACCCAGTACTTC
CDR3 protein: CASSPGLVQETQYF

J gene: TRBJ2-2
clone size: .
V gene: TRBV14
D gene: TRBD1
CDR3 DNA: TGTGCCAGCAGCTCTCGGACAGGGGCGAGTACCGGGGAGCTGTTTTTT
CDR3 protein: CASSSRTGASTGELFF

J gene: TRBJ1-2
clone size: once
V gene: TRBV7-9
D gene: TRBD1
CDR3 DNA: TGTGCCAGCAGCGCTACAGGGGGCAACGGCTATGGCTACACCTTC
CDR3 protein: CASSATGGNGYGYTF

J gene: TRBJ1-3
clone size: .
V gene: TRBV7-2
D gene: .
CDR3 DNA: TGTGCCAGCAGCTCCTACTCTGGAAACACCATATATTTT
CDR3 protein: CASSSYSGNTIYF

J gene: TRBJ2-2
clone size: few
V gene: TRBV19
D gene: TRBD1
CDR3 DNA: TGTGCCAGTAGTAAGGGACAGATAAACACCGGGGAGCTGTTTTTT
CDR3 protein: CASSKGQINTGELFF

J gene: TRBJ2-5
clone size: few
V gene: TRBV6-1
D gene: .
CDR3 DNA: TGTGCCAGCAGGGAAATAGCGGAGGGTTGGAAGACCCAGTACTTC
CDR3 protein: CASREIAEGWKTQYF

J gene: TRBJ2-7
clone size: .
V gene: TRBV4-1
D gene: .
CDR3 DNA: TGCGCCAGCAGCCAAGATTGGAGGGACTCCTACGAGCAGTACTTC
CDR3 protein: CASSQDWRDSYEQYF

J gene: TRBJ2-2
clone size: .
V gene: TRBV10-3
D gene: TRBD1
CDR3 DNA: TGTGCCATCAGTTCCCAACCGGGACAGGGGGCGAGCGGGGAGCTGTTTTTT
CDR3 protein: CAISSQPGQGASGELFF

J gene: TRBJ2-3
clone size: .
V gene: TRBV29-1
D gene: TRBD1
CDR3 DNA: TGCAGCGCTGAACAGGGGATCACAGATACGCAGTATTTT
CDR3 protein: CSAEQGITDTQYF